This is a list of T cell receptor beta chains from one sample in a study of PD-1 blockade in mismatch repair-deficient tumors. Some clones are missing from TCRdb's copy, which holds only in-frame ones; the method was immunoSEQ multiplex PCR. The table includes some 120,000 clones, 85% to 90% detected once. The material sequenced was peripheral blood, taken 44 weeks after starting pembrolizumab. Receptors were obtained from an adult with mismatch repair-deficient cancer. CDR3s include the opening cysteine and the closing phenylalanine or tryptophan. A D gene is named only where the DNA matches it firmly. For some rows the clone size is stated as once, few or many, or as a class when expanded; others skip it.

v_call: TRBV7-9
j_call: TRBJ2-7
clone_size: .
d_call: .
cdr3_nt: TGTGCCAGCAGCTTAGTTGGGGGGACCTACGAGCAGTACTTC
cdr3_aa: CASSLVGGTYEQYF

v_call: TRBV18
j_call: TRBJ1-2
clone_size: .
d_call: .
cdr3_nt: TGTGCCAGCTCGTCGACAGACTATGGCTACACCTTC
cdr3_aa: CASSSTDYGYTF

v_call: TRBV7-9
j_call: TRBJ2-5
clone_size: .
d_call: TRBD1
cdr3_nt: TGTGCCAGCAGCTTAGTTTACGGTCTAGGGGGCCGGGAGACCCAGTACTTC
cdr3_aa: CASSLVYGLGGRETQYF

v_call: TRBV10-3
j_call: TRBJ1-5
clone_size: .
d_call: .
cdr3_nt: TGTGCCATCAGTGGTCCCGGGACGATAGGCAATCAGCCCCAGCATTTT
cdr3_aa: CAISGPGTIGNQPQHF

v_call: TRBV10-2
j_call: TRBJ2-7
clone_size: .
d_call: .
cdr3_nt: TGCGCCAGCAAGGAGCATGAGGGCCACTCTTCCTACGAGCAGTACTTC
cdr3_aa: CASKEHEGHSSYEQYF

v_call: TRBV28
j_call: TRBJ2-7
clone_size: .
d_call: .
cdr3_nt: TGTGCCAGCAGTTCATTTCAGGGTATCCCCTACGAGCAGTACTTC
cdr3_aa: CASSSFQGIPYEQYF

v_call: TRBV28
j_call: TRBJ2-5
clone_size: once
d_call: TRBD2
cdr3_nt: TGTGCCAGCAGACCGGGACTAGCGGGAGGCCTACAAGAGACCCAGTACTTC
cdr3_aa: CASRPGLAGGLQETQYF

v_call: TRBV5-4
j_call: TRBJ2-1
clone_size: .
d_call: TRBD2
cdr3_nt: TGTGCCAGCAGCTTGGGTCCTAGCGGGTACAATGAGCAGTTCTTC
cdr3_aa: CASSLGPSGYNEQFF

v_call: TRBV10-3
j_call: TRBJ2-1
clone_size: .
d_call: TRBD2
cdr3_nt: TGTGCCATCAGCAGGACCGGGACTAGCGGGAGTGGGGAGCAGTTCTTC
cdr3_aa: CAISRTGTSGSGEQFF

v_call: TRBV28
j_call: TRBJ2-1
clone_size: .
d_call: TRBD1
cdr3_nt: TGTGCCAGCTACAGGACAGGGGCCAATGAGCAGTTCTTC
cdr3_aa: CASYRTGANEQFF

v_call: TRBV5-4
j_call: TRBJ1-1
clone_size: .
d_call: .
cdr3_nt: TGTGCCAGCAGCTTGGCCCTGGGCACTGAAGCTTTCTTT
cdr3_aa: CASSLALGTEAFF

v_call: TRBV30
j_call: TRBJ2-3
clone_size: .
d_call: TRBD2
cdr3_nt: TGTGCCTCCGGGACTAGCTCTAGCACAGATACGCAGTATTTT
cdr3_aa: CASGTSSSTDTQYF

v_call: TRBV5-1
j_call: TRBJ2-7
clone_size: few
d_call: TRBD2
cdr3_nt: TGCGCCAGCAGCACCGCGACTAGCGGTGCCGCGCAGTACTTC
cdr3_aa: CASSTATSGAAQYF

v_call: TRBV7-8
j_call: TRBJ2-7
clone_size: .
d_call: .
cdr3_nt: TGTGCCAGCCCCCCCCGGAGGGAGCAGTACTTC
cdr3_aa: CASPPRREQYF

v_call: TRBV30
j_call: TRBJ2-2
clone_size: .
d_call: TRBD1
cdr3_nt: TGTGCCTGGAGTGAATCCCCGGGACAGGGATCCGGGGAGCTGTTTTTT
cdr3_aa: CAWSESPGQGSGELFF

v_call: TRBV4-1
j_call: TRBJ1-2
clone_size: .
d_call: TRBD1
cdr3_nt: TGCGCCAGCAGCCAAGATAAGGGTAGGCGACAAGGGGGCCTCTATGGCTACACCTTC
cdr3_aa: CASSQDKGRRQGGLYGYTF

v_call: TRBV6-6
j_call: TRBJ1-4
clone_size: .
d_call: TRBD1
cdr3_nt: TGTGCCAGCAGTCCACCGGACAGGTGGAATGAAAAACTGTTTTTT
cdr3_aa: CASSPPDRWNEKLFF

v_call: TRBV6-5
j_call: TRBJ2-3
clone_size: .
d_call: .
cdr3_nt: TGTGCCACCAAGGGGGATACGCAGTATTTT
cdr3_aa: CATKGDTQYF

v_call: TRBV10-3
j_call: TRBJ2-1
clone_size: .
d_call: .
cdr3_nt: TGTGCCATCAGCCCCGGATACAATGAGCAGTTCTTC
cdr3_aa: CAISPGYNEQFF

v_call: TRBV19
j_call: TRBJ1-5
clone_size: .
d_call: .
cdr3_nt: TGTGCCAGTAGTATTGGAAAGGGGGTAGCTCAGCCCCAGCATTTT
cdr3_aa: CASSIGKGVAQPQHF

v_call: TRBV21-1
j_call: TRBJ1-4
clone_size: .
d_call: .
cdr3_nt: TGTGCCAGCAGCAAAGGGGGTGAAAAACTGTTTTTT
cdr3_aa: CASSKGGEKLFF

v_call: TRBV5-1
j_call: TRBJ1-2
clone_size: .
d_call: .
cdr3_nt: TGCGCCAGCCCACCGGGGAAGGGAGGGACGAACTATGGCTACACCTTC
cdr3_aa: CASPPGKGGTNYGYTF

v_call: TRBV7-2
j_call: TRBJ2-7
clone_size: .
d_call: .
cdr3_nt: TGTGCCAGCAGCTTAGGATCCCCAGGGGACGAGCAGTACTTC
cdr3_aa: CASSLGSPGDEQYF

v_call: TRBV5-1
j_call: TRBJ2-1
clone_size: .
d_call: .
cdr3_nt: TGCGCCAGCAGCTACCAGGTGGGGGGCAATGAGCAGTTCTTC
cdr3_aa: CASSYQVGGNEQFF

v_call: TRBV11-2
j_call: TRBJ2-7
clone_size: .
d_call: .
cdr3_nt: TGTGCCAGCAGCACCCGGCTACAGCGGCTTCGCTACGAGCAGTACTTC
cdr3_aa: CASSTRLQRLRYEQYF

v_call: TRBV5-1
j_call: TRBJ2-2
clone_size: .
d_call: .
cdr3_nt: TGCGCCAGCAGCTTGGTTATCGGGGAGCTGTTTTTT
cdr3_aa: CASSLVIGELFF

v_call: TRBV13
j_call: TRBJ2-1
clone_size: .
d_call: .
cdr3_nt: TGTGCCAGCAGCTTATCGGGCAACCCCGGTGAGCAGTTCTTC
cdr3_aa: CASSLSGNPGEQFF

v_call: TRBV18
j_call: TRBJ1-3
clone_size: .
d_call: .
cdr3_nt: TGTGCCAGCTCACCAGACATCTCTGGAAACACCATATATTTT
cdr3_aa: CASSPDISGNTIYF

v_call: TRBV7-3
j_call: TRBJ2-1
clone_size: .
d_call: .
cdr3_nt: TGTGCCAGCAGCTTAACTTCCGGGACGGTTGACAATGAGCAGTTCTTC
cdr3_aa: CASSLTSGTVDNEQFF

v_call: TRBV7-8
j_call: TRBJ2-3
clone_size: .
d_call: TRBD2
cdr3_nt: TGTGCCAGCAGCTTAGCGGGCGGACGGGAGGGAACTATCACAGATACGCAGTATTTT
cdr3_aa: CASSLAGGREGTITDTQYF

v_call: TRBV4-1
j_call: TRBJ2-3
clone_size: .
d_call: .
cdr3_nt: TGCGCCAGCAGCCGCCCCAGGGGCGGGGGCTACACAGATACGCAGTATTTT
cdr3_aa: CASSRPRGGGYTDTQYF

v_call: TRBV7-8
j_call: TRBJ1-5
clone_size: .
d_call: TRBD1
cdr3_nt: TGTGCCAGCAGGGAGGGACAGTATAGCAATCAGCCCCAGCATTTT
cdr3_aa: CASREGQYSNQPQHF

v_call: TRBV18
j_call: TRBJ2-7
clone_size: .
d_call: .
cdr3_nt: TGTGCCAGCTCACCACAGTCAGCTTACGAGCAGTACTTC
cdr3_aa: CASSPQSAYEQYF

v_call: TRBV27
j_call: TRBJ2-1
clone_size: few
d_call: TRBD1
cdr3_nt: TGTGCCAGCAGTCTGGGACAGTTTAGGAATGAGCAGTTCTTC
cdr3_aa: CASSLGQFRNEQFF

v_call: TRBV11-2
j_call: TRBJ1-1
clone_size: .
d_call: .
cdr3_nt: TGTGCCAGCAGCCGCGCCCCCCCGACCTGGGGGAACACTGAAGCTTTCTTT
cdr3_aa: CASSRAPPTWGNTEAFF

v_call: TRBV7-2
j_call: TRBJ1-2
clone_size: .
d_call: .
cdr3_nt: TGTGCCAGCAGCTTAGGGGAGGGTCAGAGATACTATGGCTACACCTTC
cdr3_aa: CASSLGEGQRYYGYTF

v_call: TRBV9
j_call: TRBJ2-1
clone_size: .
d_call: TRBD2
cdr3_nt: TGTGCCAGCAGCCCAGGGACTAGCGGGAAGGATGAGCAGTTCTTC
cdr3_aa: CASSPGTSGKDEQFF

v_call: TRBV7-2
j_call: TRBJ1-1
clone_size: .
d_call: .
cdr3_nt: TGTGCCAGCAGCTTGGAAGGGCGGGGATCGAACACTGAAGCTTTCTTT
cdr3_aa: CASSLEGRGSNTEAFF

v_call: TRBV7-2
j_call: TRBJ2-1
clone_size: .
d_call: TRBD2
cdr3_nt: TGTGCCAGCAGCCGGGGGGAGAAGCAGTTCTTC
cdr3_aa: CASSRGEKQFF

v_call: TRBV7-2
j_call: TRBJ2-7
clone_size: .
d_call: TRBD2
cdr3_nt: TGTGCCAGCAGCCCCCTGCCCGCTAGCGGGAGGTTCGAGCAGTACTTC
cdr3_aa: CASSPLPASGRFEQYF

v_call: TRBV2
j_call: TRBJ2-5
clone_size: .
d_call: .
cdr3_nt: TGTGCCAGCAGTTCTCAGGGGCAAGAGACCCAGTACTTC
cdr3_aa: CASSSQGQETQYF

v_call: TRBV7-9
j_call: TRBJ2-2
clone_size: .
d_call: TRBD1
cdr3_nt: TGTGCCAGCAGCCCCCCCCCGGGACAGTCCGGCCCTAACACCGGGGAGCTGTTTTTT
cdr3_aa: CASSPPPGQSGPNTGELFF

v_call: TRBV7-9
j_call: TRBJ2-1
clone_size: .
d_call: TRBD2
cdr3_nt: TGTGCCAGCAGCGCTAGCGGGAGCTCCTACAATGAGCAGTTCTTC
cdr3_aa: CASSASGSSYNEQFF

v_call: TRBV27
j_call: TRBJ2-1
clone_size: .
d_call: TRBD2
cdr3_nt: TGTGCCAGCTGCAGCGGGACGAGCTCCTACAATGAGCAGTTCTTC
cdr3_aa: CASCSGTSSYNEQFF

v_call: TRBV6-5
j_call: TRBJ2-1
clone_size: .
d_call: .
cdr3_nt: TGTGCCAGCAGTAAAGGGGAGAGGACTGGGATGTGGTTCTTC
cdr3_aa: CASSKGERTGMWFF

v_call: TRBV7-8
j_call: TRBJ2-5
clone_size: .
d_call: .
cdr3_nt: TGTGCCAGCAGCTTAGTGTCATTCCTACGGACCCGGGTAGAGACCCAGTACTTC
cdr3_aa: CASSLVSFLRTRVETQYF